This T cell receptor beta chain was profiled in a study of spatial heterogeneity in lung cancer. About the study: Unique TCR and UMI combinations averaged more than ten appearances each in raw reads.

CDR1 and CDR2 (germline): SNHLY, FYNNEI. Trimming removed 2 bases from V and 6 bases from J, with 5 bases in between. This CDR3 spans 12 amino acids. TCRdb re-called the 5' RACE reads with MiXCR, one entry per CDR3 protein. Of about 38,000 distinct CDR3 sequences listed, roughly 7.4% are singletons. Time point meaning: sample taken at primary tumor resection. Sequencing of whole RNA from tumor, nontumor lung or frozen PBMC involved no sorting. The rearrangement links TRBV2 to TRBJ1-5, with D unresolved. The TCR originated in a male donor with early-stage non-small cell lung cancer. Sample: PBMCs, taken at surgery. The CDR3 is CASSEYPQPQHF. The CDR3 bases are TGTGCCAGCAGTGAATATCCTCAGCCCCAGCATTTT.